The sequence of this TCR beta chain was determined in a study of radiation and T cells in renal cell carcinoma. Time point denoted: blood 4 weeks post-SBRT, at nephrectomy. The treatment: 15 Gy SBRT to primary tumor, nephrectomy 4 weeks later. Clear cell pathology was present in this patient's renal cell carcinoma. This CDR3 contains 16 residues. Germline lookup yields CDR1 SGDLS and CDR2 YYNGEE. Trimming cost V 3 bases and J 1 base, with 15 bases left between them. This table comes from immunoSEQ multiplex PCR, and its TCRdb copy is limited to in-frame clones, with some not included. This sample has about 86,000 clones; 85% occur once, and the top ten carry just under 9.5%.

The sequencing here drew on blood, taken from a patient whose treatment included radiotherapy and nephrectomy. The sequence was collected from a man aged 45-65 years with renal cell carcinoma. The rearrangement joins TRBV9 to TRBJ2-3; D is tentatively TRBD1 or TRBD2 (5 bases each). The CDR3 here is CASSATGTPGTDTQYF. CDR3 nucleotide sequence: TGTGCCAGCAGCGCCACCGGGACCCCAGGCACAGATACGCAGTATTTT.